The 3 T cell receptor beta chains below were found in one sample sequenced in a study of glioma-infiltrating T cells. Using RNA template, CDR3s of TCR alpha and beta were amplified with iRepertoire arm-PCR. TCRdb called the multiplex PCR reads again in MiXCR, with one record for every CDR3 protein. The data contain 400,000 or so distinct CDR3 sequences, around 45% of them singletons. The material sequenced was glioma tissue, nonneoplastic brain tissue, or PBMCs (not recorded which). These receptors were taken from a human donor with low-grade glioma or glioblastoma, undergoing nonglioma brain surgery, or in good health (not recorded which).

This clonotype showed up many times. CDR3 region: CASSPRQPLNTGELFF. As DNA, the CDR3 is TGTGCCAGCAGTCCTCGACAGCCGTTAAACACCGGGGAGCTGTTTTTT. This chain connects TRBV27 to TRBJ2-2; a possible D gene is TRBD1 (5 bases). The CDR3 consists of 16 residues. Per the germline V gene, CDR1 is MNHEY and CDR2 is SMNVEV (reference sequence). V lost 5 bases, J lost 2 bases, and 15 bases lay in between.

V gene TRBV7-2 combines with J gene TRBJ2-7; 8 bases are shared with TRBD2. V lost 3 bases to trimming and J lost 5 bases; unmatched junction nucleotides: 6. This CDR3 has 14 amino acids. The germline V gene has CDR1 SGHTA and CDR2 FQGNSA. CDR3 DNA sequence: TGTGCCAGCAGCTTCCTCCCGGGAGGGCACGAGCAGTACTTC. Translating gives CASSFLPGGHEQYF.

The sample holds one count of this clonotype. A much bigger clone sits one base away, suggesting this may be a read error. The chain uses TRBV27 and TRBJ1-6; 9 bases fit TRBD1. Germline-derived CDR1 and CDR2 are MNHEY and SMNVEV (reference sequence). J lost 11 bases, V lost 5 bases, and 13 bases had no gene match. The CDR3 contains 16 residues. The CDR3 DNA is TGTGCCAGCAGTCCCGCCGGACAGGGGATGGGACCACCCCTCCACTTT. Translating it yields CASSPAGQGMGPPLHF.